Each of the 31 T cell receptor beta chains below was sequenced from the same sample in a study of T cells in narcolepsy. Measured with immunoSEQ multiplex PCR; TCRdb has only the in-frame clones, and not every one. The repertoire holds about 34,000 clones, with about four fifths as singletons. The material sequenced was memory (CD45RA-) CD4+ T cells from blood. These receptors originate from a human donor in good health.

By sample fraction, this clone is medium-sized. The chain employs TRBV30 and TRBJ2-3, with 10 positions matching TRBD2. Trimming took 2 bases from V and 4 from J; bases not matched to a gene: 6. The CDR3 covers 15 residues. CDR1 is GTSNPN and CDR2 is SVGIG in the germline V gene (reference sequence). The CDR3 region has the DNA TGTGCCTGGAGTATGGGACTAGCGAGCCCAGATACGCAGTATTTT. Amino acid sequence: CAWSMGLASPDTQYF.

The chain combines TRBV6-6 with TRBJ2-6; D might be TRBD1 or TRBD2, each matching 5 bases. CDR3 length equals 13 residues. The germline V gene encodes CDR1 MNHNY and CDR2 SVGAGI (reference sequence). Between the trimmed V and J ends, which lost 7 bases and 2 bases, there was a span of 6 bases. CDR3 in DNA: TGTGCCAGCATGGGGGCTGGGGCCAACGTCCTGACTTTC. Amino acids: CASMGAGANVLTF.

This chain uses TRBV4-1 with TRBJ1-3, with TRBD1 as a possible D gene (5 bases). Looked up from germline, CDR1 is MGHRA and CDR2 is YSYEKL. The CDR3 extends over 15 amino acids. Trimming left V 0 bases short and J 2 bases short, with 8 bases between. This chain's CDR3 is CASSQDQDTGNTIYF. Written as DNA, the CDR3 is TGCGCCAGCAGCCAAGACCAGGACACTGGAAACACCATATATTTT.

This chain joins TRBV7-6 and TRBJ2-2, with a weak D call TRBD2 (5 bases). This CDR3 is 15 amino acids long. V was trimmed by 1 base and J by 1 base, leaving 7 bases between them. Germline loops: CDR1 SGHVS, CDR2 FNYEAQ. CDR3 amino acids: CASSLVAGNTGELFF. As DNA, the CDR3 is TGTGCCAGCAGCTTAGTTGCGGGGAACACCGGGGAGCTGTTTTTT.

The rearrangement joins TRBV29-1 to TRBJ2-7, with D maybe TRBD1 (5 bases). Germline V gene data show CDR1 as SQVTM and CDR2 as ANQGSEA. The germline V and J ends were trimmed by 2 bases and 7 bases, with 21 bases remaining between them. CDR3 length: 15 residues. Here the CDR3 reads CSVETTGWGLGEQYF. The CDR3 DNA is TGCAGCGTTGAAACAACCGGCTGGGGCCTGGGGGAGCAGTACTTC.

The chain links TRBV19 to TRBJ1-5, with D possibly matching TRBD1 (5 bases). Between the trimmed V and J ends, which lost 1 base and 7 bases, there was a span of 17 bases. CDR1 and CDR2 from the germline V gene are LNHDA and SQIVND (reference sequence). The CDR3 loop spans 16 amino acids. CDR3 residues: CASSIVGTARWQPQHF. The DNA for the CDR3 is TGTGCCAGTAGTATAGTTGGGACGGCTAGATGGCAGCCCCAGCATTTT. Combining the CDR3 with reference TRBV19 and TRBJ1-5 gives the whole variable domain DGGITQSPKYLFRKEGQNVTLSCEQNLNHDAMYWYRQDPGQGLRLIYYSQIVNDFQKGDIAEGYSVSREKKESFPLTVTSAQKNPTAFYLCASSIVGTARWQPQHFGDGTRLSIL.

By share, this clone ranks as medium-sized. This chain uses TRBV19 with TRBJ1-1, with a tentative D call TRBD1 (5 bases). There are 13 residues in the CDR3. Germline V gives CDR1 LNHDA, CDR2 SQIVND (reference sequence). Between the trimmed V and J ends, which lost 8 bases and 1 base, there was a span of 11 bases. The DNA of the CDR3 is TGTGCCAGTGGTGACAGCCCGAACACTGAAGCTTTCTTT. It is translated as CASGDSPNTEAFF.

Regarding this clone: One junction end disagrees with the germline gene, perhaps due to a read error. This chain connects TRBV5-1 to TRBJ1-1; TRBD1 might be the D (6 bases). Germline loops: CDR1 SGHRS, CDR2 YFSETQ. The CDR3 extends over 16 amino acids. This CDR3 is CAGSLLNSGTNTEAFF. In DNA, the CDR3 is TGCGCCGGCAGCTTGCTGAATTCCGGGACAAACACTGAAGCTTTCTTT.

This clone occurred a few times. This sequence joins TRBV19 and TRBJ1-1, with D hard to call. Germline V gene data show CDR1 as LNHDA and CDR2 as SQIVND (reference sequence). The CDR3 covers 13 residues. Deletions cut 5 bases from V and 1 base from J, with 8 bases between. CDR3 bases: TGTGCCAGTAGTGTAGGCCAGAACACTGAAGCTTTCTTT. Translation gives CASSVGQNTEAFF.

The chain uses TRBV5-1 and TRBJ2-6; D remains unclear. Looked up from germline, CDR1 is SGHRS and CDR2 is YFSETQ. V was trimmed by 4 bases and J by 2 bases, leaving 10 bases between them. The CDR3 is 15 amino acids. The CDR3 coding sequence is TGCGCCAGCAGCCCCGTTGGGGCTGGGGCCAACGTCCTGACTTTC. Its protein product is CASSPVGAGANVLTF. Full variable domain (missing parts from reference TRBV5-1 and TRBJ2-6): KAGVTQTPRYLIKTRGQQVTLSCSPISGHRSVSWYQQTPGQGLQFLFEYFSETQRNKGNFPGRFSGRQFSNSRSEMNVSTLELGDSALYLCASSPVGAGANVLTFGAGSRLTVL.

The V call is TRBV27, the J call TRBJ2-1, with 7 nucleotides matching TRBD2. Germline V gives CDR1 MNHEY, CDR2 SMNVEV (reference sequence). CDR3 length equals 15 residues. V shed 2 bases and J 6 bases; nucleotides not matched to a gene: 7. Here the CDR3 DNA reads TGTGCCAGCAGTTTAGAAGCGGGGAGAGTCAATGAGCAGTTCTTC. It is translated as CASSLEAGRVNEQFF.

On this clone: One junction end does not reproduce the germline sequence, and a read error may be involved. The chain employs TRBV7-7 and TRBJ2-5; the D gene is possibly TRBD2 (5 bases). This CDR3 has 15 amino acids. Germline values: CDR1 SSHAT, CDR2 FNYEAQ (reference sequence). The CDR3 here is CASSLAPAAQETQYF. The CDR3 bases are TGTGCTAGCAGCTTAGCGCCCGCAGCTCAAGAGACCCAGTACTTC.

The J gene is TRBJ2-5, the V gene TRBV5-4; no clear D. Between the trimmed V and J ends, which lost 4 bases and 7 bases, there was a span of 17 bases. Per germline, CDR1 SGHNT and CDR2 YYREEE (reference sequence). The CDR3 covers 14 residues. DNA for the CDR3: TGTGCCAGCAGCCCCTCCGAAGTGCGTGTGACCCAGTACTTC. Its protein is CASSPSEVRVTQYF.

This chain joins TRBV6-1 and TRBJ1-5, with 8 positions matching TRBD1. The junction had 5 bases not matched to a gene; V was cut back by 1 base and J by 6 bases. CDR3 length equals 15 residues. Germline V CDR1 and CDR2: MNHNS, SASEGT. CDR3 residues: CASSEGRGRTQPQHF. DNA of the CDR3: TGTGCCAGCAGTGAAGGCAGGGGGCGCACTCAGCCCCAGCATTTT.

The gene calls are TRBV18 and TRBJ1-5; a weak D match, TRBD1 (5 bases). V was clipped by 3 bases and J by 6 bases, with 15 bases between them. Germline values: CDR1 KGHSH, CDR2 LQKENI. The length of the CDR3 is 15 residues. The CDR3 spells CASSPGRAFGQPQHF. CDR3 nucleotide sequence: TGTGCCAGCTCACCGGGCAGGGCATTCGGTCAGCCCCAGCATTTT.

This sequence joins TRBV9 and TRBJ2-1; 9 bases align to TRBD2. V dropped 3 bases and J dropped 3; count of bases not matched to a gene: 7. The CDR3 runs to 16 residues. Germline V gene sequence: CDR1 SGDLS, CDR2 YYNGEE. CDR3 nucleotide sequence: TGTGCCAGCAGCGCAAGCGGGGGGAATAACTACAATGAGCAGTTCTTC. This sequence encodes CASSASGGNNYNEQFF.

The V call is TRBV7-8, the J call TRBJ2-5; no clear D gene. Germline CDR1 is SGHVS and CDR2 is FQNEAQ. The CDR3 is made up of 12 amino acids. V was shortened by 3 bases and J by 6 bases, with 8 bases between the two germline ends. The CDR3 bases are TGTGCCAGCAGCTTTTATGAACAGACCCAGTACTTC. Amino acids: CASSFYEQTQYF. The variable domain in full, with the rest retrieved from reference TRBV7-8 and TRBJ2-5, is GAGVSQSPRYKVAKRGQDVALRCDPISGHVSLFWYQQALGQGPEFLTYFQNEAQLDKSGLPSDRFFAERPEGSVSTLKIQRTQQEDSAVYLCASSFYEQTQYFGPGTRLLVL.

This clone occurred once. This chain connects TRBV7-2 to TRBJ2-3; a possible D gene is TRBD2 (6 bases). The CDR3 length is 15 residues. V shed 5 bases and J shed 6 bases, with 18 bases lying between them. CDR1 is SGHTA, CDR2 FQGNSA, per germline. CDR3 protein: CASSPARGGWDTQYF. CDR3 sequence (DNA): TGTGCCAGCAGCCCGGCTCGAGGAGGGTGGGATACGCAGTATTTT.

The V gene is TRBV7-2, the J gene TRBJ2-7; 7 nucleotides match TRBD2. From germline, CDR1 is SGHTA and CDR2 FQGNSA. V trimming: 4 bases; J trimming: 7 bases; junction bases outside the gene matches: 7. This CDR3 is 13 amino acids long. The CDR3 region is CASSYRLAGEQYF. The CDR3 DNA sequence: TGTGCCAGCAGCTACCGACTAGCAGGAGAGCAGTACTTC.

The genes are TRBV5-1 and TRBJ1-4, with 7 bases identical to TRBD1. Germline assignment: CDR1 SGHRS and CDR2 YFSETQ. V shed 2 bases, J shed 7 bases, and the junction held 2 bases outside the gene matches. The CDR3 runs to 13 residues. DNA for the CDR3: TGCGCCAGCAGCTTAGGGGGCGTTGAAAAACTGTTTTTT. Translated: CASSLGGVEKLFF. The entire variable domain, with the rest obtained from reference TRBV5-1 and TRBJ1-4, is as follows: KAGVTQTPRYLIKTRGQQVTLSCSPISGHRSVSWYQQTPGQGLQFLFEYFSETQRNKGNFPGRFSGRQFSNSRSEMNVSTLELGDSALYLCASSLGGVEKLFFGSGTQLSVL.

This clone was picked up a small number of times. The chain uses TRBV7-2 and TRBJ2-5; no clear D. Deletions cut 5 bases from V and 2 bases from J, with 9 bases between. The CDR3 is made up of 13 amino acids. The germline gives CDR1 SGHTA, CDR2 FQGNSA. Here the CDR3 reads CASSPDGQETQYF. CDR3 in DNA: TGTGCCAGCAGCCCTGACGGACAAGAGACCCAGTACTTC.

The chain has TRBV9 and TRBJ2-1; 7 bases line up with TRBD1. Trimming at V came to 4 bases and at J to 8 bases, leaving 18 bases not matched to a gene. The CDR3 contains 17 residues. Germline V gene sequence: CDR1 SGDLS, CDR2 YYNGEE. The CDR3 DNA follows: TGTGCCAGCAGCCCACCTTTGCTCCAACAGGGGCGGGATGAGCAGTTCTTC. Its translation: CASSPPLLQQGRDEQFF.

The CDR3 nucleotides are TGTGCCAGCAGTAGGGGCAGGGTGGGGGAAAAACTGTTTTTT. As protein: CASSRGRVGEKLFF. The J gene is TRBJ1-4, the V gene TRBV6-5; D is perhaps TRBD1 (5 bases). V was cut by 5 bases and J by 8 bases, with 15 bases left in between. Per the germline V gene, CDR1 is MNHEY and CDR2 is SVGAGI. CDR3 length: 14 residues.

The J gene is TRBJ2-2, the V gene TRBV21-1; TRBD1, the D gene given by the table, was not confirmed from the DNA. TRBV21-1 is a pseudogene. The CDR3 runs 10 residues. CDR3 nucleotide sequence: TGTGCCAGAACAACCGGGGAGCTGTTTTTT. Translated, it gives CARTTGELFF.

V and J are TRBV5-4 and TRBJ2-3, with D perhaps TRBD1 or TRBD2 (5 bases each). This CDR3 spans 14 amino acids. In germline, CDR1 is SGHNT, CDR2 YYREEE (reference sequence). V shed 4 bases and J shed 0 bases, with 9 bases lying between them. Here the CDR3 reads CASSTGASTDTQYF. In DNA form, the CDR3 reads TGTGCCAGCAGCACCGGGGCTAGCACAGATACGCAGTATTTT.

The V call is TRBV10-3, the J call TRBJ2-7, with a tentative D call TRBD1 (6 bases). The ends were cut back, 8 bases at V and 0 bases at J, with 8 bases in the middle. Per the germline V gene, CDR1 is ENHRY and CDR2 is SYGVKD. The CDR3 is made up of 12 amino acids. The CDR3 coding sequence is TGTGCCATCGGGGGCCTCTCCTACGAGCAGTACTTC. Translation gives CAIGGLSYEQYF.

V gene TRBV2 combines with J gene TRBJ1-2; no clear D. The germline CDR1 and CDR2 sequences are SNHLY and FYNNEI. This CDR3 has 12 amino acids. With 3 bases removed from V and 8 bases from J, the gap between germline ends came to 10 bases. The CDR3 coding sequence is TGTGCCAGCAGTGAGGGATATTTCGGCTACACCTTC. Encoded protein: CASSEGYFGYTF. The full variable domain, in which reference TRBV2 and TRBJ1-2 provide the parts outside the CDR3, is EPEVTQTPSHQVTQMGQEVILRCVPISNHLYFYWYRQILGQKVEFLVSFYNNEISEKSEIFDDQFSVERPDGSNFTLKIRSTKLEDSAMYFCASSEGYFGYTFGSGTRLTVV.

The chain recombines TRBV5-8 with TRBJ2-2; D possibly matches TRBD1 or TRBD2 (5 bases each). Germline CDR1 is SGHTS and CDR2 is YDEGEE. The CDR3 runs 16 residues. V lost 5 bases and J 2 bases, leaving 16 bases between the germline ends. The CDR3 DNA reads TGTGCCAGCAGGACTCGAGGGGCTTACAACACCGGGGAGCTGTTTTTT. This sequence encodes CASRTRGAYNTGELFF.

This rearrangement joins TRBV23-1 to TRBJ2-5, with 9 bases lining up with TRBD1. TRBV23-1 is placed among ORFs of uncertain function. This CDR3 is 18 amino acids long. Unmatched junction bases numbered 16, after V lost 7 bases and J lost 1 base. The CDR3 DNA reads as TGCGCCAGCATCCTGGGGGAAACAGGGGGCCCCTTCCAAGAGACCCAGTACTTC. Translating gives CASILGETGGPFQETQYF.

The rearrangement joins TRBV19 to TRBJ1-4; D gene uncertain. Germline CDR1 LNHDA, CDR2 SQIVND (reference sequence). There are 11 residues in the CDR3. The ends were cut back, 6 bases at V and 6 bases at J, with 5 bases in the middle. Written as DNA, the CDR3 is TGTGCCAGTAGGGATTATGAAAAACTGTTTTTT. Translation: CASRDYEKLFF.

In this sample, this clone turned up a few times. The CDR3 DNA sequence: TGTGCCAGCAGCCCAAGGACTAGCGGGGGTCGAAACACCGGGGAGCTGTTTTTT. Its translation: CASSPRTSGGRNTGELFF. This chain joins TRBV7-9 and TRBJ2-2; TRBD2 matches at 13 bases. J gave up 2 bases and V 5 bases, and 8 bases lay outside the gene matches. There are 18 residues in the CDR3. Germline V gene data show CDR1 as SEHNR and CDR2 as FQNEAQ (reference sequence).